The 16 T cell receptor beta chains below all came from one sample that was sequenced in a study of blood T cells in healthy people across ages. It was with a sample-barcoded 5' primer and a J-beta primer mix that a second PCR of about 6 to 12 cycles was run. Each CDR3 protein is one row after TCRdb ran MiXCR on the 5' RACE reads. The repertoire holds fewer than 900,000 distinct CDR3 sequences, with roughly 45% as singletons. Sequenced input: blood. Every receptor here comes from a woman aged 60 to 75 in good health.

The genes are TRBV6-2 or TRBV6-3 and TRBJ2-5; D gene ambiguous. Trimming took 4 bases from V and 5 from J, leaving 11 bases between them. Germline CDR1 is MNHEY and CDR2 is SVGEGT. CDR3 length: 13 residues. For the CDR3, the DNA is TGTGCCAGCAGTTCACCGGCTGGGGAGACCCAGTACTTC. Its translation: CASSSPAGETQYF.

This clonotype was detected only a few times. CDR3: CASSLTGQTYEQYF. In nucleotides, the CDR3 is TGTGCCAGCAGTTTAACGGGACAGACCTACGAGCAGTACTTC. J is TRBJ2-7 and V is TRBV27; TRBD1 matches at 7 bases. The J segment lost 2 bases and the V segment lost 2 bases, leaving 3 bases of the junction unmatched. The CDR3 covers 14 residues. From germline, CDR1 is MNHEY and CDR2 SMNVEV (reference sequence).

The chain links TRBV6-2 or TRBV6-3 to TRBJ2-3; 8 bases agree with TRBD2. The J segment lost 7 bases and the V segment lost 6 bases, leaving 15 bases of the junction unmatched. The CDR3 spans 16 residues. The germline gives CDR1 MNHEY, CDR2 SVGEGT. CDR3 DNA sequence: TGTGCCAGCAGACCCCAGCCAGCGGGGGCCCTACATACGCAGTATTTT. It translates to CASRPQPAGALHTQYF.

CDR3 nucleotides: TGTGCCAGCAGCTCCCGATTGGGACAGAGCCACCAAGAGACCCAGTACTTC. Its translation is CASSSRLGQSHQETQYF. The chain is built from TRBV13 and TRBJ2-5; 7 positions match TRBD1. The CDR3 has 17 residues. V was clipped by 4 bases and J by 0 bases; unmatched bases: 11. Germline V gene data show CDR1 as PRHDT and CDR2 as FYEKMQ (reference sequence).

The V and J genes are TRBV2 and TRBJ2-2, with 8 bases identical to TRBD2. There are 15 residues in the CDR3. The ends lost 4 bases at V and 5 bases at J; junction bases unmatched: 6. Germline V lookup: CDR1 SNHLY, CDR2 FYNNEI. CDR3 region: CASSAIAGGTGELFF. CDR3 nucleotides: TGTGCCAGCAGTGCTATCGCGGGGGGAACCGGGGAGCTGTTTTTT.

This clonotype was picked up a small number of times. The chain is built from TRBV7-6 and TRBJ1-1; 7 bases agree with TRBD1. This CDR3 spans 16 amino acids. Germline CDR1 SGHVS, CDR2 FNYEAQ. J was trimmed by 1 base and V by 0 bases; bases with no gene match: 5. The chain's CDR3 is CASSLAPGQTNTEAFF. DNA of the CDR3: TGTGCCAGCAGCTTAGCCCCGGGACAGACGAACACTGAAGCTTTCTTT.

The CDR3, as DNA: TGTGCCAGCAGAACCGGGACACTCTACGAGCAGTACTTC. It translates to CASRTGTLYEQYF. This chain connects TRBV6-5 to TRBJ2-7, with a possible D match to TRBD1 (6 bases). The CDR3 runs 13 residues. The ends were cut back, 6 bases at V and 3 bases at J, with 12 bases in the middle. Germline CDR1 reads MNHEY; CDR2 reads SVGAGI.

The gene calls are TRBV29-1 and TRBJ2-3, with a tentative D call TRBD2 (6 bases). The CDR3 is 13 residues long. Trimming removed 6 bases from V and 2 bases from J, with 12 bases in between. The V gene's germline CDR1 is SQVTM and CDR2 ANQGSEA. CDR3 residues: CSVKGGVTDTQYF. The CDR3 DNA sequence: TGCAGCGTGAAGGGCGGGGTCACAGATACGCAGTATTTT.

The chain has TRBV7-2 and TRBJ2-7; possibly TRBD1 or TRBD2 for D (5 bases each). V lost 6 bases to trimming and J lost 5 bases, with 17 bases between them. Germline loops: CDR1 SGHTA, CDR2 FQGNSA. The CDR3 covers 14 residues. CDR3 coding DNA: TGTGCCAGCAGTGACCCGGGACGGAGCCACGAGCAGTACTTC. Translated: CASSDPGRSHEQYF. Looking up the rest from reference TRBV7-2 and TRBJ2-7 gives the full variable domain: GAGVSQSPSNKVTEKGKDVELRCDPISGHTALYWYRQSLGQGLEFLIYFQGNSAPDKSGLPSDRFSAERTGGSVSTLTIQRTQQEDSAVYLCASSDPGRSHEQYFGPGTRLTVT.

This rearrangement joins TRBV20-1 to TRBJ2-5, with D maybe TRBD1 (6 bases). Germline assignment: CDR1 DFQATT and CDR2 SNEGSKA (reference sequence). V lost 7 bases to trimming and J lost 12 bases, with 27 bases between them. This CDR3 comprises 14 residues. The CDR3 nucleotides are TGCAGTGACAGGGCTGCGGGCGTAAGCGGTCCCGAGTACTTC. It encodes CSDRAAGVSGPEYF.

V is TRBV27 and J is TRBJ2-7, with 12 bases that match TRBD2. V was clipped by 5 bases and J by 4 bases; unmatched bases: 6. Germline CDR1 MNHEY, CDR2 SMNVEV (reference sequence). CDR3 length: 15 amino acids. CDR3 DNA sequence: TGTGCCAGCAGTAACCTAGCGGGGGGGCGATACGAGCAGTACTTC. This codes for CASSNLAGGRYEQYF.

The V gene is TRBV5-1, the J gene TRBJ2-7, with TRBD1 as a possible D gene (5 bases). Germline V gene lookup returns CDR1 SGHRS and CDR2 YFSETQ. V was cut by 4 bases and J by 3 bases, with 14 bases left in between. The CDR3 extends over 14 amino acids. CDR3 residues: CASSVEQGYYEQYF. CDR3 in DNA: TGCGCCAGCAGCGTGGAGCAGGGCTACTACGAGCAGTACTTC. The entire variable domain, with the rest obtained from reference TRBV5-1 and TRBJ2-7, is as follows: KAGVTQTPRYLIKTRGQQVTLSCSPISGHRSVSWYQQTPGQGLQFLFEYFSETQRNKGNFPGRFSGRQFSNSRSEMNVSTLELGDSALYLCASSVEQGYYEQYFGPGTRLTVT.

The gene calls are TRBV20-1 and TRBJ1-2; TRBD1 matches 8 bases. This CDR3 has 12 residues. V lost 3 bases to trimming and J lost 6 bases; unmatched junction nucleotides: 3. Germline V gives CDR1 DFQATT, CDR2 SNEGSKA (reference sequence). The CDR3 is CSARGRGHGYTF. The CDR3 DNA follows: TGCAGTGCTAGGGGCAGGGGGCATGGCTACACCTTC.

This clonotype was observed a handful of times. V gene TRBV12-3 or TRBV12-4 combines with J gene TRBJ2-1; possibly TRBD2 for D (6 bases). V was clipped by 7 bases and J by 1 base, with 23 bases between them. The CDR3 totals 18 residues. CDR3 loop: CASTHSGASVGSYNEQFF. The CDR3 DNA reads TGTGCCAGCACTCATAGTGGGGCTAGCGTTGGGTCCTACAATGAGCAGTTCTTC.

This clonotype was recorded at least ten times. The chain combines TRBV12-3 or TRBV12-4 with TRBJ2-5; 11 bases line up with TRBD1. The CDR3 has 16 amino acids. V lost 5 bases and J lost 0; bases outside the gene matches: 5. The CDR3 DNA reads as TGTGCCAGCAGTACTCGGGACAGGGGGAACCAAGAGACCCAGTACTTC. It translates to CASSTRDRGNQETQYF.

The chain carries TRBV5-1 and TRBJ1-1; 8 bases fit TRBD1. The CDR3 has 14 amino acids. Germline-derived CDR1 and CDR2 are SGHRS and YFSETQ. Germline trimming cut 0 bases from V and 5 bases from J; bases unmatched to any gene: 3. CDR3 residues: CASSLEGQGTEAFF. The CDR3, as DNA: TGCGCCAGCAGCTTGGAAGGACAGGGTACTGAAGCTTTCTTT.